A single sample is the source of the 11 T cell receptor beta chains below, sequenced in a study of blood T cell repertoires in COVID-19. Libraries were prepared by immunoSEQ multiplex PCR; TCRdb keeps only in-frame clonotypes and omits some of them. The sample carries approximately 490,000 clones, about 85% recorded once. The specimen was PBMCs or T cells enriched from blood (not recorded which). The receptor set was obtained from a woman aged 18-30 years who had recovered from COVID-19.

V is TRBV27 and J is TRBJ1-2, with D maybe TRBD1 (5 bases). The germline V gene has CDR1 MNHEY and CDR2 SMNVEV (reference sequence). CDR3 length: 15 residues. Trimming pared 4 bases from V and 8 bases from J, leaving 20 bases between. The CDR3 nucleotides are TGTGCCAGCAGTTCCGGGCAGGGTAATCTCGTCGGCTACACCTTC. Amino acid sequence: CASSSGQGNLVGYTF.

As for this clone: One end of the junction fails to match germline, which may point to a read error. V usage is TRBV6-1 and J usage is TRBJ1-2; D is ambiguous. CDR3 size: 11 residues. Germline CDR1 MNHNS, CDR2 SASEGT. CDR3 residues: CASSDAAIRHF. The CDR3 coding sequence is TGTGCCAGCAGTGACGCTGCTATCCGCCACTTC.

V is TRBV19 and J is TRBJ1-3; D call uncertain. The CDR3 runs 16 residues. CDR1 and CDR2 from the germline V gene are LNHDA and SQIVND (reference sequence). The germline V and J ends were trimmed by 3 bases and 2 bases, with 14 bases remaining between them. The CDR3 region is CASSIGPKSTGNTIYF. CDR3 in DNA: TGTGCCAGTAGTATTGGGCCCAAATCGACTGGAAACACCATATATTTT.

CDR3 sequence reads: CASSLDQDQGEGSEQFF. The CDR3 DNA reads as TGTGCCAGCAGCTTAGATCAGGATCAGGGGGAAGGGTCTGAGCAGTTCTTC. The chain is built from TRBV11-2 and TRBJ2-1; 7 bases fit TRBD1. CDR1 SGHAT and CDR2 FQNNGV come from the germline V gene. The J segment lost 9 bases and the V segment lost 0 bases, leaving 14 bases of the junction unmatched. CDR3 length: 17 residues. The entire variable domain, with the rest obtained from reference TRBV11-2 and TRBJ2-1, is as follows: EAGVAQSPRYKIIEKRQSVAFWCNPISGHATLYWYQQILGQGPKLLIQFQNNGVVDDSQLPKDRFSAERLKGVDSTLKIQPAKLEDSAVYLCASSLDQDQGEGSEQFFGPGTRLTVL.

This chain uses TRBV30 with TRBJ2-2, with 8 positions matching TRBD1. The CDR3 length is 17 residues. V trimming: 0 bases; J trimming: 3 bases; junction bases outside the gene matches: 9. Germline values: CDR1 GTSNPN, CDR2 SVGIG (reference sequence). The CDR3 loop is CAWSVGAGGVDTGELFF. CDR3 nucleotides: TGTGCCTGGAGTGTGGGAGCAGGGGGCGTGGACACCGGGGAGCTGTTTTTT.

The chain has TRBV12-5 and TRBJ1-2; D may be TRBD1 (6 bases). Germline CDR1 and CDR2: LGHNT and FRNRAP. This CDR3 is built from 21 residues. V shed 0 bases and J shed 0 bases, with 26 bases lying between them. CDR3 in amino acids: CASGLVIDPLTQGIANYGYTF. The DNA of the CDR3 is TGTGCTAGTGGTTTGGTGATTGACCCTCTTACGCAGGGGATAGCTAACTATGGCTACACCTTC.

The V and J genes are TRBV3-1 (or the pseudogene TRBV3-2) and TRBJ2-4, with TRBD1 as a possible D gene (6 bases). The CDR3 has 15 residues. The V and J ends lost 4 bases and 1 base respectively, with 11 bases between them. From germline, CDR1 is LGHDT and CDR2 YNNKEL (reference sequence). The CDR3, as DNA: TGTGCCAGCAGCCCCAGTCAGGGGGCCAAAAACATTCAGTACTTC. It encodes CASSPSQGAKNIQYF.

The chain links TRBV11-2 to TRBJ2-5; 9 nucleotides align to TRBD2. With V trimmed by 4 bases and J by 4 bases, 10 bases remained unmatched. CDR1 is SGHAT, CDR2 FQNNGV, per germline. The CDR3 spans 16 residues. The CDR3 reads CASSSHAGGPLETQYF. CDR3 DNA sequence: TGTGCCAGCAGCTCTCACGCGGGGGGGCCTTTAGAGACCCAGTACTTC.

The rearrangement joins TRBV5-6 to TRBJ2-3; possible D gene TRBD2, 5 bases. The CDR3 spans 16 residues. Trimming pared 0 bases from V and 12 bases from J, leaving 23 bases between. The germline V gene has CDR1 SGHDT and CDR2 YYEEEE. CDR3 DNA sequence: TGTGCCAGCAGCTTGGCCCCTAGCCGGGCAGGCAATTTACAGTATTTT. Translating it yields CASSLAPSRAGNLQYF.

The chain joins TRBV19 to TRBJ2-7; D is unclear. V was trimmed by 5 bases and J by 6 bases, leaving 20 bases between them. The V gene's germline CDR1 is LNHDA and CDR2 SQIVND (reference sequence). This CDR3 region has 15 residues. CDR3 residues: CASSSRLRLESEQYF. As DNA, the CDR3 is TGTGCCAGTAGTTCCCGACTGCGTCTGGAGTCCGAGCAGTACTTC.

This chain uses TRBV5-4 with TRBJ2-1; 7 nucleotides match TRBD2. The CDR3 extends over 15 amino acids. Germline trimming cut 2 bases from V and 6 bases from J; bases unmatched to any gene: 8. Germline V gene sequence: CDR1 SGHNT, CDR2 YYREEE (reference sequence). The CDR3 spells CASSFGAGIVNEQFF. Written as DNA, the CDR3 is TGTGCCAGCAGCTTTGGAGCGGGGATTGTCAATGAGCAGTTCTTC.